This paragraph covers one T cell receptor beta chain sequence. The antigen is unknown. Trimming removed 3 bases at V and 1 base at J, with 10 bases between. The CDR3 extends over 15 amino acids. The V gene's germline CDR1 is SGHRS and CDR2 YFSETQ. Produced via immunoSEQ multiplex PCR; TCRdb's table is partial and in-frame only. The sample contains 65,000 to 75,000 clones, more than 70% of which appear only once. The data were obtained in a study of OX40 agonist ivuxolimab in advanced cancers. Across the study: Males comprised 70% to 90% of the group, whose mean age was about 61 years (range roughly 20 to 90). The study's findings and limits: The study found among the lowest clonal expansion in partial responders at 0.1-3.0 mg/kg.

This sequence originates from an adult with an advanced solid tumor such as melanoma, head and neck, liver or kidney cancer. This specimen was CD4+ or CD8+ T cells sorted from blood, taken in a trial of the OX40 agonist ivuxolimab. The chain has TRBV5-1 and TRBJ2-2, with D perhaps matching TRBD1 (5 bases). CDR3 sequence reads: CASSSTGQNTGELFF. CDR3 in DNA: TGCGCCAGCAGCTCTACCGGACAGAACACCGGGGAGCTGTTTTTT.